This TCR beta chain was captured by sequencing in a study of CD8+CD57+ T cells in acquired aplastic anemia. Study results and caveats: A significant difference in CD8+ Simpson's diversity between patients and controls was not found.

Trimming pared 6 bases from V and 6 bases from J, leaving 15 bases between. CDR1 and CDR2 (germline): SEHNR, FQNEAQ (reference sequence). This CDR3 is 14 amino acids long. Genomic DNA templated the TCR beta VDJ and CDR3 profiling. TCRdb re-called the reads with MiXCR, one entry per CDR3 protein. There are 160,000 or so distinct CDR3 sequences in the sample; less than 60% occur only once, and roughly 1.2% lies in the top ten. At least ten counts were recorded for this clonotype. Its antigen is unidentified. Whoever was chosen for sequencing had shown CD8+CD57+ cell expansion by flow cytometry. This chain joins TRBV7-9 and TRBJ1-5, with D unresolved. This receptor was obtained from a human donor with aplastic anemia. The sample consisted of sorted CD4+, CD8+, or CD8+CD57+ T cells (not recorded which) from PBMCs. The CDR3 spells CASSSLGGAQPQHF. The CDR3 coding sequence is TGTGCCAGCAGTTCCCTTGGTGGTGCTCAGCCCCAGCATTTT.